This TCR beta chain appears in the sequencing data of a study of blood T cell repertoires in COVID-19. Study overall: COVID-19 samples from acute and convalescent phases originated in the United States, Italy and Spain. Sources were T cells, B-cell-depleted T cells, or PBMCs; the material itself was cDNA or gDNA.

As handled by the study authors: Estimated nucleated cell counts came from reference gene primer amplification. Produced via immunoSEQ multiplex PCR; TCRdb's table is partial and in-frame only. The V and J calls and clone size are taken from that table; D and trimming were inferred from the DNA. Of about 130,000 clones in the sample, roughly 79% were seen once. This TCR was sampled from a man older than 75 with acute or convalescent COVID-19. The sample comprised peripheral blood.

CDR3 nucleotides: TGTGCCAGCAGCTTTGGGACGGGGGGGGCATATACGCAGTATTTT. This sequence encodes CASSFGTGGAYTQYF. This chain connects TRBV3-1 (or the pseudogene TRBV3-2) to TRBJ2-3, with 8 bases identical to TRBD2. Germline lookup yields CDR1 LGHDT and CDR2 YNNKEL (reference sequence). This CDR3 is 15 amino acids long. J was trimmed by 7 bases and V by 5 bases; bases with no gene match: 11.